These T cell receptor beta chains were read from a single sample in a study of cytomegalovirus exposure and HLA in healthy donors. The table came from immunoSEQ multiplex PCR; TCRdb's copy has only in-frame clones and leaves some out. There are approximately 40,000 clones in the sample, with more than 4.5% held by the top ten. The sequenced sample was PBMCs. These receptors were taken from a human donor in good health. The conserved cysteine and the conserved F or W are not part of the CDR3 here.

TRBV5-6	13	TRBJ2-7	ASSPTSVSSYEQY
TRBV29-1	10	TRBJ2-2	SYRGNTGELF
TRBV30	11	TRBJ1-2	ACDKTEARGYT
TRBV10-3	12	TRBJ1-5	AIRGEYSNQPQH
TRBV19	12	TRBJ1-1	ASSRQGAFTEAF
TRBV11-2	12	TRBJ2-7	ASSLIIQGYEQY
TRBV29-1	13	TRBJ2-1	SVGLAGGLYNEQF
TRBV6-5	12	TRBJ1-6	ASSRTGVNSPLH
TRBV10-3	12	TRBJ1-6	AISESQINSPLH
TRBV2	12	TRBJ1-1	ASLQMAGDTEAF
TRBV15	14	TRBJ1-2	ATSRGAGQGDYGYT
TRBV7-8	16	TRBJ2-7	ASSLRKPGQGSSYEQY
TRBV9	12	TRBJ1-2	ASSVSGGAGGYT
TRBV4-2	16	TRBJ1-1	ASSQDWRQGAPETEAF
TRBV27	13	TRBJ1-2	ASSSLRPPASGYT
TRBV28	13	TRBJ2-1	ASSFRASSYNEQF
TRBV4-1	12	TRBJ2-7	ASSLNRGVGEQY
TRBV7-6	14	TRBJ2-7	ASSLGSAGQGDEQY
TRBV6-1	14	TRBJ2-7	ASSEETGASAYEQY
TRBV28	10	TRBJ1-5	ASSRFNQPQH
TRBV2	13	TRBJ1-2	ASTLEGASNYGYT
TRBV7-7	15	TRBJ2-5	ASSVNPGGRVGETQY
TRBV30	12	TRBJ2-2	AWGGHTNTGELF
TRBV18	11	TRBJ1-1	ASRGDRNTEAF
TRBV5-6	12	TRBJ1-4	ASSRGDRDQKLF
TRBV2	11	TRBJ1-3	ASSDRGRNTIY
TRBV27	13	TRBJ1-2	ASSPLTVVNYGYT
TRBV27	11	TRBJ1-2	ASSFGVNYGYT
TRBV5-8	14	TRBJ1-2	ASSLQLTGGGYGYT
TRBV25-1	14	TRBJ2-2	ASSESRQWNTGELF
TRBV28	12	TRBJ1-6	ASRVGGFSSPLH
TRBV4-1	12	TRBJ2-2	ASSGDRRSGELF
TRBV2	13	TRBJ2-7	ASIKAGGGRYEQY
TRBV9	16	TRBJ1-2	ASSVGATGGRGDYGYT
TRBV14	13	TRBJ1-2	ASSAYSSLPYGYT
TRBV14	15	TRBJ2-5	ASSRVRSQTYQETQY
TRBV7-8	13	TRBJ1-5	ASSPIPGGDQPQH
TRBV11-2	13	TRBJ2-7	ASSLGAGGREEQY
TRBV5-4	10	TRBJ1-6	ASSDDSSPLH
TRBV5-8	13	TRBJ2-7	ASRPGLAGGYEQY
TRBV4-1	12	TRBJ2-4	ASSQVFPQNIQY
TRBV18	12	TRBJ2-7	ASSHEDGKYEQY
TRBV12-5	13	TRBJ2-5	ASGARTGGRKTQY
TRBV30	11	TRBJ1-3	AVRTGAGNTIY
TRBV19	12	TRBJ1-1	ASSIGAAGTEAF
TRBV15	15	TRBJ2-1	ATSRDIAGSSYNEQF
TRBV19	11	TRBJ2-7	ASSPGTGNEQY
TRBV6-6	13	TRBJ1-2	ASSYSGTAFGGYT
TRBV4-1	13	TRBJ2-3	ASSQVSGVTDTQY
TRBV28	12	TRBJ1-4	ASSLGTVPKKLF
TRBV2	10	TRBJ1-1	ASKGHFTEAF
TRBV29-1	11	TRBJ2-5	SVELASGETQY
TRBV25-1	15	TRBJ1-4	ASSPIARQATNEKLF
TRBV6-1	13	TRBJ1-1	ASSTRRGGNTEAF
TRBV30	11	TRBJ2-5	AWSQRVRENQY
TRBV2	12	TRBJ1-2	ASSDGQGAGGYT
TRBV19	12	TRBJ1-2	ASSMEQKSYGYT